These 32 T cell receptor beta chains were all obtained from the same sample, sequenced in a study of T cells in Graves' hyperthyroidism and ophthalmopathy. Amplified regions were TCR beta CDR3 sequences from RNA transcripts. HTBI primers were the set used in a first-round RT-PCR of the TCR CDR3. TCRdb used MiXCR to reprocess the multiplex PCR reads, holding one entry per CDR3 protein. The sample yields about 840,000 distinct CDR3 sequences, approximately 40% seen once. Sequencing input: blood. These receptors originate from a man younger than 35 with Graves' hyperthyroidism.

This rearrangement joins TRBV29-1 to TRBJ2-7, with 7 positions matching TRBD2. Trimming at V came to 6 bases and at J to 5 bases, leaving 7 bases not matched to a gene. The CDR3 is made up of 12 amino acids. Germline CDR1 SQVTM, CDR2 ANQGSEA. The CDR3 is CSVLLGGHEQYF. DNA of the CDR3: TGCAGCGTCCTCCTGGGAGGGCACGAGCAGTACTTC.

This chain connects TRBV5-6 to TRBJ2-5, with 15 bases lining up with TRBD2. After removal of 4 bases from V and 4 bases from J, the junction contained 11 bases not matched to a gene. This CDR3 comprises 18 residues. Germline V lookup: CDR1 SGHDT, CDR2 YYEEEE. The CDR3 reads CASSQVRTSGRATETQYF. Here the CDR3 DNA reads TGTGCCAGCAGCCAAGTAAGGACTAGCGGGAGGGCCACAGAGACCCAGTACTTC.

This sequence joins TRBV20-1 and TRBJ1-2, with D unresolved. The CDR3 has 11 residues. Germline loops: CDR1 DFQATT, CDR2 SNEGSKA (reference sequence). V gave up 8 bases and J gave up 4 bases, with 11 bases separating them. CDR3 loop: CSNPDGYGYTF. CDR3 DNA: TGCAGTAATCCGGACGGCTATGGCTACACCTTC.

Points on this clonotype: Just one base apart from a much larger clone, this may be a read error. The rearrangement joins TRBV7-9 to TRBJ1-1; D remains ambiguous. The CDR3 loop spans 13 amino acids. In germline, CDR1 is SEHNR, CDR2 FQNEAQ (reference sequence). CDR3 coding DNA: TGTGCCGGCAGCTCGGCAGATTACACTGAAGCTTTCTTT. Translating gives CAGSSADYTEAFF. The complete variable domain, with remaining parts taken from reference TRBV7-9 and TRBJ1-1, reads DTGVSQNPRHKITKRGQNVTFRCDPISEHNRLYWYRQTLGQGPEFLTYFQNEAQLEKSRLLSDRFSAERPKGSFSTLEIQRTEQGDSAMYLCAGSSADYTEAFFGQGTRLTVV.

This clonotype was recorded once. This sequence joins TRBV2 and TRBJ2-3, with D possibly matching TRBD2 (5 bases). Trimming took off 6 bases at V and 0 bases at J, with 19 bases between the two ends. The CDR3 consists of 17 residues. CDR1 is SNHLY, CDR2 FYNNEI, per germline. The CDR3 region is CASSVAPGPSSTDTQYF. DNA of the CDR3: TGTGCCAGCAGCGTAGCGCCAGGCCCCTCTAGCACAGATACGCAGTATTTT. The full variable domain, rest sourced from reference TRBV2 and TRBJ2-3, is EPEVTQTPSHQVTQMGQEVILRCVPISNHLYFYWYRQILGQKVEFLVSFYNNEISEKSEIFDDQFSVERPDGSNFTLKIRSTKLEDSAMYFCASSVAPGPSSTDTQYFGPGTRLTVL.

The chain uses TRBV7-9 and TRBJ2-7; D is uncertain. CDR3 size: 12 residues. V was cut by 5 bases and J by 9 bases, with 14 bases left in between. CDR1 is SEHNR, CDR2 FQNEAQ, per germline (reference sequence). CDR3 amino acids: CASSLEYRRQYF. The CDR3 region has the DNA TGTGCCAGCAGCCTAGAATACCGGCGGCAGTACTTC.

This clonotype was observed at least ten times. V gene TRBV15 combines with J gene TRBJ2-5; D is perhaps TRBD2 (5 bases). The length of the CDR3 is 16 residues. CDR1 LNHNV and CDR2 YYDKDF come from the germline V gene (reference sequence). The ends were cut back, 1 base at V and 2 bases at J, with 14 bases in the middle. The CDR3 is CATSRGDEGEQETQYF. The CDR3, as DNA: TGTGCCACCAGCAGAGGGGATGAGGGAGAACAAGAGACCCAGTACTTC.

This clonotype was recorded at least ten times. The chain couples TRBV15 to TRBJ1-5, with D tentatively TRBD1 (5 bases). Trimming stripped 0 bases from V and 0 bases from J, with 15 bases between. The CDR3 spans 18 residues. Germline CDR1 reads LNHNV; CDR2 reads YYDKDF (reference sequence). The CDR3 region is CATSRDYLGTDSNQPQHF. DNA for the CDR3: TGTGCCACCAGCAGAGACTACCTTGGGACCGATAGCAATCAGCCCCAGCATTTT.

Sample share makes this clonotype medium-sized (0.01 to 0.1%). V is TRBV10-3 and J is TRBJ1-2, with unresolved D. Trimming removed 3 bases at V and 2 bases at J, with 7 bases between. This CDR3 has 13 amino acids. Germline V gives CDR1 ENHRY, CDR2 SYGVKD. The CDR3 nucleotides read TGTGCCATCAGTGACGAGGCCAACTATGGCTACACCTTC. It is translated as CAISDEANYGYTF.

The chain combines TRBV14 with TRBJ2-2; D is undetermined. The germline gives CDR1 SGHDN, CDR2 FVKESK. Trimming shortened V by 0 bases and J by 3 bases, and 11 bases separated the two germline ends. The CDR3 covers 16 residues. CDR3 in DNA: TGTGCCAGCAGCCAAGACGGTCTGGTAGACACCGGGGAGCTGTTTTTT. Protein: CASSQDGLVDTGELFF.

The chain uses TRBV19 and TRBJ1-4; no clear D. The CDR3 covers 17 residues. The V gene lost 0 bases and the J gene lost 5 bases, with 16 bases spanning the gap. Germline CDR1 LNHDA, CDR2 SQIVND (reference sequence). CDR3 nucleotide sequence: TGTGCCAGTAGTATAGAGTGGGGAAGGAGCCTGAATGAAAAACTGTTTTTT. It specifies CASSIEWGRSLNEKLFF.

With regard to this clonotype: It differs at one base from a far larger clone, so likely a read error. The rearrangement links TRBV5-1 to TRBJ2-7; 8 positions match TRBD2. This CDR3 is built from 13 residues. Germline V gene lookup returns CDR1 SGHRS and CDR2 YFSETQ. V shed 4 bases, J shed 2 bases, and the junction held 2 bases outside the gene matches. The CDR3 is CASSVGLAYEQYF. In nucleotides, the CDR3 is TGCGCCAGCAGCGTGGGACTAGCCTACGAGCAGTACTTC.

This clonotype came up many times. The rearrangement links TRBV10-3 to TRBJ1-4; D remains ambiguous. Trimming removed 0 bases at V and 7 bases at J, with 3 bases between. This CDR3 is 12 amino acids long. Germline values: CDR1 ENHRY, CDR2 SYGVKD. The CDR3 DNA is TGTGCCATCAGTGAGTCGGGTGAAAAACTGTTTTTT. This encodes CAISESGEKLFF.

V is TRBV10-3 and J is TRBJ1-2; 9 nucleotides align to TRBD1. V lost 10 bases to trimming and J lost 7 bases; unmatched junction nucleotides: 13. Germline CDR1 and CDR2: ENHRY and SYGVKD. The CDR3 contains 14 residues. The CDR3 nucleotides are TGTGCCAGCAGCCAAGAAGGGGACAGGGTTGGCTACACCTTC. The encoded protein is CASSQEGDRVGYTF.

The chain recombines TRBV19 with TRBJ2-7, with 7 bases aligning to TRBD1. The CDR3 contains 18 residues. CDR1 is LNHDA and CDR2 is SQIVND in the germline V gene (reference sequence). J lost 2 bases, V lost 5 bases, and 18 bases had no gene match. CDR3 protein: CASSPYGVWGQNTYEQYF. The CDR3 nucleotides are TGTGCCAGTAGTCCGTATGGTGTATGGGGACAGAATACCTACGAGCAGTACTTC.

The chain combines TRBV10-3 with TRBJ2-7, with 9 bases identical to TRBD2. V lost 10 bases to trimming and J lost 5 bases; unmatched junction nucleotides: 9. This CDR3 has 13 amino acids. Germline loops: CDR1 ENHRY, CDR2 SYGVKD. CDR3 loop: CATGVAGADEQYF. The CDR3 nucleotides are TGTGCCACCGGGGTAGCGGGAGCGGACGAGCAGTACTTC.

This clonotype occurred a few times. V is TRBV2 and J is TRBJ2-2, with 8 bases matching TRBD2. Germline CDR1 and CDR2: SNHLY and FYNNEI. Losses at the gene ends were 2 bases for V and 4 bases for J; bases not matched to a gene: 9. CDR3 length: 17 amino acids. The CDR3 sequence: CASSERAREGGTGELFF. CDR3 DNA: TGTGCCAGCAGTGAACGAGCACGGGAGGGCGGCACCGGGGAGCTGTTTTTT.

This clonotype was seen repeatedly, ten times or more. This rearrangement joins TRBV7-2 to TRBJ2-5; the D gene is possibly TRBD1 (6 bases). CDR3 size: 14 residues. Germline assignment: CDR1 SGHTA and CDR2 FQGNSA. V lost 1 base, J lost 9 bases, and 15 bases lay in between. This CDR3 is CASSLGQASWAQYF. CDR3 in DNA: TGTGCCAGCAGCTTAGGACAGGCGTCTTGGGCCCAGTACTTC.

This chain links TRBV5-8 with TRBJ2-7; D is perhaps TRBD1 (6 bases). Per the germline V gene, CDR1 is SGHTS and CDR2 is YDEGEE. Trimming pared 4 bases from V and 2 bases from J, leaving 13 bases between. The length of the CDR3 is 14 residues. Here the CDR3 reads CASSTEQGPYEQYF. CDR3 bases: TGTGCCAGCAGCACCGAACAGGGCCCCTACGAGCAGTACTTC.

The sample holds many counts of this clonotype. The rearrangement joins TRBV29-1 to TRBJ2-7; TRBD1 aligns across 9 bases. Germline CDR1 and CDR2: SQVTM and ANQGSEA. With 1 base clipped from V and 7 bases from J, the junction kept 5 bases outside the gene matches. The CDR3 is made up of 13 amino acids. CDR3 region: CSVEGDRVREQYF. CDR3 DNA sequence: TGCAGCGTTGAAGGGGACAGGGTGCGGGAGCAGTACTTC.

This rearrangement joins TRBV27 to TRBJ2-7; D call uncertain. Trimming pared 3 bases from V and 4 bases from J, leaving 13 bases between. The CDR3 totals 14 residues. Germline assignment: CDR1 MNHEY and CDR2 SMNVEV (reference sequence). CDR3 bases: TGTGCCAGCAGTTTGTCGGTCCCCCTTTACGAGCAGTACTTC. It translates to CASSLSVPLYEQYF.

There are many counts of this clonotype. This rearrangement joins TRBV13 to TRBJ1-2; D is uncertain. The ends were cut back, 5 bases at V and 8 bases at J, with 15 bases in the middle. CDR3 length: 13 residues. The germline V gene encodes CDR1 PRHDT and CDR2 FYEKMQ (reference sequence). The CDR3 nucleotides read TGTGCCAGCAGCCCCCGAGAGGGTACAGGCTACACCTTC. Translating it yields CASSPREGTGYTF.

This clonotype occurred a few times. V and J are TRBV14 and TRBJ2-5; D is unclear. The CDR3 covers 13 residues. V gave up 4 bases and J gave up 5 bases, with 11 bases separating them. Germline-derived CDR1 and CDR2 are SGHDN and FVKESK. Written as DNA, the CDR3 is TGTGCCAGCAGCCCTGATTTGGCGGAGACCCAGTACTTC. Amino acid sequence: CASSPDLAETQYF. The whole variable domain, remainder taken from reference TRBV14 and TRBJ2-5, is EAGVTQFPSHSVIEKGQTVTLRCDPISGHDNLYWYRRVMGKEIKFLLHFVKESKQDESGMPNNRFLAERTGGTYSTLKVQPAELEDSGVYFCASSPDLAETQYFGPGTRLLVL.

This clonotype was found a few times. The chain couples TRBV7-2 to TRBJ2-5, with a weak D call TRBD2 (7 bases). V was clipped by 8 bases and J by 2 bases, with 24 bases between them. Germline V CDR1 and CDR2: SGHTA, FQGNSA. The CDR3 is made up of 17 amino acids. CDR3 nucleotides: TGTGCCAGCGCCGCCTCGGAGGGGGGGCGACTACAAGAGACCCAGTACTTC. Protein product: CASAASEGGRLQETQYF.

This clonotype has a handful of counts. The J gene is TRBJ1-2, the V gene TRBV12-3 or TRBV12-4; 7 positions match TRBD1. Losses at the gene ends were 6 bases for V and 5 bases for J; bases not matched to a gene: 6. The CDR3 has 13 amino acids. The CDR3 DNA follows: TGTGCCAGCAGCCCGACAGGGCTATATGGCTACACCTTC. Translated: CASSPTGLYGYTF.

This clonotype was counted once. This sequence joins TRBV27 and TRBJ2-7; maybe TRBD1 (6 bases). The CDR3 is 15 residues long. Trimming shortened V by 7 bases and J by 3 bases, and 19 bases separated the two germline ends. In germline, CDR1 is MNHEY, CDR2 SMNVEV (reference sequence). For the CDR3, the DNA is TGTGCCAGCACTACTACGACAGGAAGTTACTACGAGCAGTACTTC. Its translation: CASTTTTGSYYEQYF.

This clonotype was seen a handful of times. The rearrangement links TRBV7-9 to TRBJ1-4; D gene ambiguous. Germline V gene data show CDR1 as SEHNR and CDR2 as FQNEAQ (reference sequence). Trimming left V 5 bases short and J 10 bases short, with 14 bases between. This CDR3 is 13 amino acids long. The CDR3 reads CASSRSGKLKLFF. The CDR3 DNA reads TGTGCCAGCAGCCGTTCGGGGAAACTAAAACTGTTTTTT.

This clonotype was picked up many times. The CDR3 DNA sequence: TGTGCCAGCAGTGATATGGGGACCGACGTCTCGGAGACCCAGTACTTC. Amino acid sequence: CASSDMGTDVSETQYF. The V call is TRBV25-1, the J call TRBJ2-5; either TRBD1 or TRBD2 may supply D (5 bases each). Germline V lookup: CDR1 MGHDK, CDR2 SYGVNS. This CDR3 is 16 amino acids long. Deletions cut 3 bases from V and 5 bases from J, with 19 bases between.

This clonotype was seen many times. This chain connects TRBV19 to TRBJ1-1; D gene ambiguous. The length of the CDR3 is 13 residues. Per the germline V gene, CDR1 is LNHDA and CDR2 is SQIVND (reference sequence). Trimming shortened V by 5 bases and J by 8 bases, and 15 bases separated the two germline ends. This CDR3 is CASSFGGHAEAFF. CDR3 DNA sequence: TGTGCCAGTAGTTTCGGAGGCCACGCCGAAGCTTTCTTT.

V and J are TRBV12-3 or TRBV12-4 and TRBJ2-7, with a tentative D call TRBD1 (5 bases). The CDR3 runs to 14 residues. The ends were cut back, 6 bases at V and 5 bases at J, with 17 bases in the middle. The CDR3 DNA sequence: TGTGCCAGCAGCCAGGGTGGCTGGGGCCACGAGCAGTACTTC. Its translation is CASSQGGWGHEQYF.

The table lists this clonotype with many counts. DNA of the CDR3: TGTGCCAGTAGTCTCCGACTAGAGGAGACCCAGTACTTC. Its protein product is CASSLRLEETQYF. V is TRBV19 and J is TRBJ2-5, with D maybe TRBD2 (6 bases). Germline CDR1 reads LNHDA; CDR2 reads SQIVND (reference sequence). The CDR3 has 13 amino acids. Trimming shortened V by 5 bases and J by 5 bases, and 12 bases separated the two germline ends.

This clonotype was seen many times. The chain links TRBV29-1 to TRBJ1-1, with D possibly being TRBD1 (5 bases). The CDR3 is 12 amino acids. Trimming pared 6 bases from V and 2 bases from J, leaving 10 bases between. CDR1 is SQVTM and CDR2 is ANQGSEA in the germline V gene. The chain's CDR3 is CSVGHTNTEAFF. The CDR3 bases are TGCAGCGTCGGACATACCAACACTGAAGCTTTCTTT.